The clone carrying this T cell receptor (beta chain) was detected only a few times. The data were obtained in a study of control samples from healthy donors and cancer patients. V was trimmed by 0 bases and J by 2 bases, leaving 13 bases between them. CDR3 length equals 16 residues. From germline, CDR1 is MNHEY and CDR2 SVGAGI. The protocol was immunoSEQ multiplex PCR, while the TCRdb copy is restricted to in-frame clones and leaves out a portion. This sample has fewer than 300,000 clones, with roughly 82% found just once. The chain uses TRBV6-5 and TRBJ1-2; D is undetermined. Sequences were obtained from PBMCs. The sequence derives from a woman aged 60-75 years with lung cancer. CDR3 sequence (DNA): TGTGCCAGCAGTTACTCGCACCTGACGGTAAACTATGGCTACACCTTC. Translation gives CASSYSHLTVNYGYTF.